These 17 T cell receptor beta chains were sequenced from one sample in a study of human T cells and chemical hapten exposure. TCRdb passed the RACE reads through MiXCR, listing each CDR3 protein once. This sample has approximately 81,000 distinct CDR3 sequences, with over 8.5% found just once. Stated time point: healthy volunteer bleed at 6 weeks. RNA extraction used unfractionated whole blood as the source of total RNA. What was sequenced was whole blood. These receptors were collected from a male donor in good health. Some clones in this sample may be carry-over from other donors' samples.

This clonotype was observed at least ten times. This chain links TRBV5-5 with TRBJ1-2; D uncertain. This CDR3 comprises 15 residues. The germline CDR1 and CDR2 sequences are SGHKS and YYEKEE (reference sequence). V gave up 4 bases and J gave up 7 bases, with 20 bases separating them. CDR3 nucleotides: TGTGCCAGCAGCCCCCCGACCACACTAATTACTGGCTACACCTTC. Translation: CASSPPTTLITGYTF. Using reference TRBV5-5 and TRBJ1-2 for the parts outside the CDR3, the full variable domain is DAGVTQSPTHLIKTRGQQVTLRCSPISGHKSVSWYQQVLGQGPQFIFQYYEKEERGRGNFPDRFSARQFPNYSSELNVNALLLGDSALYLCASSPPTTLITGYTFGSGTRLTVV.

This chain connects TRBV5-1 to TRBJ2-1, with 7 bases aligning to TRBD1. The CDR3 sequence is 14 residues long. V was clipped by 6 bases and J by 4 bases; unmatched bases: 7. CDR1 is SGHRS and CDR2 is YFSETQ in the germline V gene. CDR3 sequence reads: CASTGTDPYNEQFF. CDR3 sequence (DNA): TGCGCCAGCACCGGGACAGACCCTTACAATGAGCAGTTCTTC.

This clonotype was recorded a few times. The chain joins TRBV6-5 to TRBJ1-1; 8 bases map to TRBD1. The germline V gene encodes CDR1 MNHEY and CDR2 SVGAGI. The V gene end was trimmed by 7 bases and the J gene end by 7 bases; junction bases not matched to a gene: 8. The CDR3 loop spans 13 amino acids. The DNA for the CDR3 is TGTGCCAGCATCTCAGGGGGCCAGGTTGAAGCTTTCTTT. It specifies CASISGGQVEAFF.

The V and J genes are TRBV4-3 and TRBJ2-3; 9 bases match TRBD2. Germline trimming cut 4 bases from V and 4 bases from J; bases unmatched to any gene: 9. This CDR3 comprises 16 residues. CDR1 is LGHNA and CDR2 is YSLEER in the germline V gene. The CDR3 reads CASSPQISGGADTQYF. The CDR3 DNA follows: TGCGCCAGCAGCCCCCAGATTAGCGGGGGTGCAGATACGCAGTATTTT.

This clonotype has at least ten counts. The V call is TRBV20-1, the J call TRBJ1-5; D is possibly TRBD1 (6 bases). Germline-derived CDR1 and CDR2 are DFQATT and SNEGSKA (reference sequence). Trimming shortened V by 4 bases and J by 1 base, and 14 bases separated the two germline ends. This CDR3 is 15 amino acids long. The CDR3 DNA reads as TGCAGTGCTATGGGACAAAAGCTAAGCAATCAGCCCCAGCATTTT. Its protein product is CSAMGQKLSNQPQHF.

The V gene is TRBV15, the J gene TRBJ2-4; perhaps TRBD1 as D (6 bases). The CDR3 sequence is 14 residues long. Per germline, CDR1 LNHNV and CDR2 YYDKDF (reference sequence). The V end was cut by 1 base, the J end by 7 bases, with 11 bases between. The CDR3 DNA is TGTGCCACCAGCAGAGCGGGGACATACAACATTCAGTACTTC. It codes for CATSRAGTYNIQYF. The full variable domain, with the rest looked up from reference TRBV15 and TRBJ2-4, is DAMVIQNPRYQVTQFGKPVTLSCSQTLNHNVMYWYQQKSSQAPKLLFHYYDKDFNNEADTPDNFQSRRPNTSFCFLDIRSPGLGDTAMYLCATSRAGTYNIQYFGAGTRLSVL.

This clonotype was observed a handful of times. The rearrangement joins TRBV7-9 to TRBJ1-5; D gene uncertain. V lost 4 bases, J lost 12 bases, and 10 bases lay in between. This CDR3 is built from 11 residues. The germline CDR1 and CDR2 sequences are SEHNR and FQNEAQ (reference sequence). Here the CDR3 reads CASSYGLYQHF. CDR3 in DNA: TGTGCCAGCAGCTACGGGTTATACCAGCATTTT.

This clonotype was observed a few times. The chain recombines TRBV7-2 with TRBJ2-1; D possibly corresponds to TRBD1 (6 bases). Trimming stripped 1 base from V and 12 bases from J, with 10 bases between. Looked up from germline, CDR1 is SGHTA and CDR2 is FQGNSA. The CDR3 is 12 residues long. The CDR3 region has the DNA TGTGCCAGCAGCTTAGAACAGGGTCTGCAGTTCTTC. Protein product: CASSLEQGLQFF.

This clonotype showed up just a few times. Here the CDR3 reads CASSLLQGFNTEAFF. The DNA of the CDR3 is TGTGCCAGCAGCCTTCTCCAGGGCTTTAACACTGAAGCTTTCTTT. This chain joins TRBV5-6 and TRBJ1-1; tentatively, D is TRBD1 (5 bases). The CDR3 is 15 amino acids. The V gene's germline CDR1 is SGHDT and CDR2 YYEEEE. Trimming cost V 4 bases and J 2 bases, with 15 bases left between them.

This clonotype came up a few times. The chain uses TRBV4-1 and TRBJ2-1, with 7 bases identical to TRBD1. V trimming: 7 bases; J trimming: 3 bases; junction bases outside the gene matches: 9. The CDR3 extends over 15 amino acids. The germline CDR1 and CDR2 sequences are MGHRA and YSYEKL. The chain's CDR3 is CASTFRDSLYNEQFF. The CDR3 nucleotides read TGCGCCAGCACTTTCCGGGACAGCCTCTACAATGAGCAGTTCTTC.

This clonotype was found many times. This chain joins TRBV11-2 and TRBJ2-3; 9 nucleotides match TRBD2. Trimming cost V 4 bases and J 3 bases; bases outside gene matches: 5. Germline V CDR1 and CDR2: SGHAT, FQNNGV. There are 15 residues in the CDR3. As DNA, the CDR3 is TGTGCCAGCAGCTCGACTAGCGGAGTGACAGATACGCAGTATTTT. Its protein product is CASSSTSGVTDTQYF.

The rearrangement links TRBV4-2 to TRBJ2-3, with D perhaps TRBD2 (6 bases). CDR1 and CDR2 (germline): LGHNA, YNFKEQ. V was trimmed by 0 bases and J by 4 bases, leaving 11 bases between them. This CDR3 comprises 15 residues. This chain's CDR3 is CASSQDQGGADTQYF. The CDR3 DNA reads TGTGCCAGCAGCCAAGATCAGGGCGGGGCAGATACGCAGTATTTT.

In this sample, this clonotype turned up many times. The V call is TRBV5-1, the J call TRBJ2-7; TRBD1 matches 7 bases. The germline CDR1 and CDR2 sequences are SGHRS and YFSETQ. The CDR3 runs to 17 residues. The junction had 15 bases not matched to a gene; V was cut back by 1 base and J by 5 bases. The CDR3 spells CASSLWKTGSLGDEQYF. CDR3 coding DNA: TGCGCCAGCAGCTTGTGGAAGACAGGGTCCCTTGGGGACGAGCAGTACTTC.

This clonotype was detected only a few times. The chain has TRBV6-2 or TRBV6-3 and TRBJ1-4; D not resolved. CDR1 and CDR2 from the germline V gene are MNHEY and SVGEGT. This CDR3 has 14 residues. The ends were cut back, 11 bases at V and 5 bases at J, with 18 bases in the middle. The CDR3, as DNA: TGTGCCTCCTCCCCTTACAGCGGCAATGAAAAACTGTTTTTT. This translates into CASSPYSGNEKLFF.

This clonotype was observed a few times. V usage is TRBV4-3 and J usage is TRBJ2-7; D is uncertain. The CDR3 contains 15 residues. Trimming pared 1 base from V and 0 bases from J, leaving 10 bases between. Germline CDR1 reads LGHNA; CDR2 reads YSLEER. The CDR3 loop is CASSQAWASSYEQYF. The CDR3 DNA sequence: TGCGCCAGCAGCCAAGCGTGGGCGAGCTCCTACGAGCAGTACTTC.

There are many counts of this clonotype. This chain links TRBV20-1 with TRBJ2-7; D could derive from TRBD1 or TRBD2 (5 bases each). CDR3 size: 13 residues. The V end lost 5 bases, the J end lost 6 bases, and 17 bases lay between the germline ends. CDR1 is DFQATT, CDR2 SNEGSKA, per germline (reference sequence). CDR3: CSAARDALGEQYF. The CDR3 DNA follows: TGCAGTGCTGCCCGGGACGCTCTTGGCGAGCAGTACTTC.

This clonotype was seen a handful of times. V is TRBV2 and J is TRBJ2-2; the D gene is possibly TRBD2 (5 bases). Between the trimmed V and J ends, which lost 6 bases and 1 base, there was a span of 12 bases. Germline V lookup: CDR1 SNHLY, CDR2 FYNNEI. The CDR3 length is 15 residues. The CDR3, as DNA: TGTGCCAGCAGCCCAGAGGGTTTGAACACCGGGGAGCTGTTTTTT. Amino acids: CASSPEGLNTGELFF.